This passage covers 18 T cell receptor beta chains from one sample sequenced in a study of blood T cell repertoires in COVID-19 (dated by TCRdb to about 2020). Library prep was done by the immunoSEQ multiplex PCR assay. TCRdb obtained this table from immuneACCESS and retained in-frame rearrangements with V and J assigned. These tables miss some clones; where compared with another copy, unresolved V genes account for less than half of the shortfall, and the remainder is unexplained. Recorded for this sample are around 53,000 clones; roughly 90% of them occurred a single time. The top ten constitute 3% to 4% of the sample. Sequencing was carried out using peripheral blood. Receptors were obtained from a human donor in a cohort sampled during active COVID-19.

V and J are TRBV29-1 and TRBJ1-2; TRBD1 aligns across 9 bases. The CDR3 totals 12 residues. CDR1 is SQVTM, CDR2 ANQGSEA, per germline. Trimming removed 6 bases from V and 12 bases from J; junction bases left unmatched: 11. This chain's CDR3 is CSVGDRVLGDTF. CDR3 DNA: TGCAGCGTAGGGGACAGGGTTTTGGGGGACACCTTC.

The J gene is TRBJ1-6, the V gene TRBV14; 8 bases align to TRBD1. The germline CDR1 and CDR2 sequences are SGHDN and FVKESK. This CDR3 is 14 amino acids long. Trimming removed 8 bases from V and 10 bases from J; junction bases left unmatched: 10. The CDR3 DNA sequence: TGTGCCAGCCGAAGCGGGACAGGAGGGTCACCCCTCCACTTT. It is translated as CASRSGTGGSPLHF. The full variable domain, with the rest looked up from reference TRBV14 and TRBJ1-6, is EAGVTQFPSHSVIEKGQTVTLRCDPISGHDNLYWYRRVMGKEIKFLLHFVKESKQDESGMPNNRFLAERTGGTYSTLKVQPAELEDSGVYFCASRSGTGGSPLHFGNGTRLTVT.

J is TRBJ1-4 and V is TRBV19; 9 nucleotides match TRBD1. The V segment lost 4 bases and the J segment 4 bases; nucleotides outside the gene matches: 7. Germline V gene lookup returns CDR1 LNHDA and CDR2 SQIVND (reference sequence). This CDR3 has 16 residues. The DNA of the CDR3 is TGTGCCAGTAGTAGCGGACAGGGGCCGATTAATGAAAAACTGTTTTTT. It is translated as CASSSGQGPINEKLFF.

The J gene is TRBJ2-3, the V gene TRBV10-3, with 13 nucleotides matching TRBD2. This CDR3 comprises 16 residues. Unmatched junction bases numbered 5, after V lost 6 bases and J lost 2 bases. Per the germline V gene, CDR1 is ENHRY and CDR2 is SYGVKD. The CDR3 is CAIRGGLAGVTDTQYF. In DNA form, the CDR3 reads TGTGCCATCAGGGGCGGACTAGCGGGGGTCACAGATACGCAGTATTTT.

The rearrangement uses TRBV23-1 and TRBJ2-1, with 11 nucleotides matching TRBD1. TRBV23-1 is filed as an ORF, its function uncertain. The CDR3 is made up of 18 amino acids. V lost 11 bases, J lost 2 bases, and 17 bases stayed unmatched. The CDR3 region is CASRTGGERAKTYNEQFF. DNA for the CDR3: TGCGCCTCCCGGACAGGGGGCGAGAGGGCCAAGACCTACAATGAGCAGTTCTTC.

CDR3 loop: CAWTPRQGYSPLHF. Here the CDR3 DNA reads TGTGCCTGGACCCCACGACAGGGCTATTCACCCCTCCACTTT. The rearrangement joins TRBV30 to TRBJ1-6; 7 positions match TRBD1. The CDR3 is made up of 14 amino acids. V was pared by 4 bases and J by 8 bases, with 8 bases of the junction left unmatched. The germline V gene encodes CDR1 GTSNPN and CDR2 SVGIG (reference sequence).

This clone turned up a few times. This chain connects TRBV7-9 to TRBJ1-3, with D perhaps matching TRBD1 (5 bases). The CDR3 runs to 13 residues. The germline V gene encodes CDR1 SEHNR and CDR2 FQNEAQ (reference sequence). The ends were cut back, 1 base at V and 5 bases at J, with 6 bases in the middle. The chain's CDR3 is CASSLGQRNTIYF. CDR3 nucleotides: TGTGCCAGCAGCTTAGGACAGAGAAACACCATATATTTT.

V usage is TRBV20-1 and J usage is TRBJ2-1; 9 bases fit TRBD2. Germline V CDR1 and CDR2: DFQATT, SNEGSKA (reference sequence). This CDR3 has 14 amino acids. The junction had 8 bases not matched to a gene; V was cut back by 3 bases and J by 8 bases. The CDR3 sequence: CSASVSGRVDEQFF. CDR3 nucleotide sequence: TGCAGTGCTAGTGTTAGCGGGAGAGTAGATGAGCAGTTCTTC.

The chain recombines TRBV19 with TRBJ2-1; 14 bases agree with TRBD2. The CDR3 consists of 16 residues. The germline V gene has CDR1 LNHDA and CDR2 SQIVND (reference sequence). V was clipped by 4 bases and J by 14 bases; unmatched bases: 13. CDR3 residues: CASSSSTGTSGSKEFF. The DNA for the CDR3 is TGTGCCAGTAGTAGTTCCACCGGGACTAGCGGGAGTAAGGAGTTCTTC.

The chain links TRBV19 to TRBJ2-1; D is uncertain. This CDR3 is built from 14 residues. Trimming took off 6 bases at V and 6 bases at J, with 15 bases between the two ends. Germline V lookup: CDR1 LNHDA, CDR2 SQIVND (reference sequence). The CDR3 region has the DNA TGTGCCAGTAGCCTAAACCGCCTTGTCAATGAGCAGTTCTTC. Translating gives CASSLNRLVNEQFF.

This clone was seen once. CDR3 residues: CASSEDRGSNQPQHF. CDR3 bases: TGCGCCAGCTCAGAAGACAGGGGTAGCAATCAGCCCCAGCATTTT. This chain links TRBV4-3 with TRBJ1-5; TRBD1 agrees at 8 bases. After removal of 8 bases from V and 0 bases from J, the junction contained 6 bases not matched to a gene. The CDR3 has 15 amino acids. The germline CDR1 and CDR2 sequences are LGHNA and YSLEER.

The V and J genes are TRBV5-1 and TRBJ2-7; 11 bases fit TRBD1. Germline loops: CDR1 SGHRS, CDR2 YFSETQ. The CDR3 is 15 amino acids. The trim removed 0 bases at V and 5 bases at J, leaving 4 bases unmatched. The CDR3 reads CASSLVGQGGDEQYF. In nucleotides, the CDR3 is TGCGCCAGCAGCTTGGTGGGACAGGGGGGTGACGAGCAGTACTTC. The whole variable domain, filled in from reference TRBV5-1 and TRBJ2-7, reads KAGVTQTPRYLIKTRGQQVTLSCSPISGHRSVSWYQQTPGQGLQFLFEYFSETQRNKGNFPGRFSGRQFSNSRSEMNVSTLELGDSALYLCASSLVGQGGDEQYFGPGTRLTVT.

V usage is TRBV7-2 and J usage is TRBJ2-2, with D perhaps matching TRBD2 (6 bases). The length of the CDR3 is 15 residues. Germline lookup yields CDR1 SGHTA and CDR2 FQGNSA. V was pared by 3 bases and J by 7 bases, with 15 bases between. The DNA of the CDR3 is TGTGCCAGCAGCTTCTGGGCTAGCGAGGGCGGGGAGCTGTTTTTT. Residues: CASSFWASEGGELFF.

The chain combines TRBV5-5 with TRBJ2-7; possibly TRBD1 for D (5 bases). Germline assignment: CDR1 SGHKS and CDR2 YYEKEE (reference sequence). Deletions cut 1 base from V and 3 bases from J, with 5 bases between. This CDR3 comprises 12 residues. CDR3 sequence (DNA): TGTGCCAGCAGCTTGCAGGGCTACGAGCAGTACTTC. Amino acid sequence: CASSLQGYEQYF.

Concerning this clone: The junction departs from the called germline gene at one end, perhaps through a read error. The chain employs TRBV6-2 or TRBV6-3 and TRBJ2-1, with TRBD2 as a possible D gene (6 bases). Germline values: CDR1 MNHEY, CDR2 SVGEGT. This CDR3 has 14 residues. CDR3 sequence (DNA): TGTGCCAGTAGTTTCACCCTTAGCGGCAATGAGCAGTTCTTC. It is translated as CASSFTLSGNEQFF.

As to this clone: The junction departs from the called germline gene at one end, perhaps through a read error. The chain is built from TRBV2 and TRBJ1-2; 7 nucleotides match TRBD1. Germline lookup yields CDR1 SNHLY and CDR2 FYNNEI. This CDR3 spans 12 amino acids. The CDR3: CASSDGTAGYIF. For the CDR3, the DNA is TGTGCCAGCAGTGACGGGACAGCTGGCTACATCTTC. The full variable domain, with the rest looked up from reference TRBV2 and TRBJ1-2, is EPEVTQTPSHQVTQMGQEVILRCVPISNHLYFYWYRQILGQKVEFLVSFYNNEISEKSEIFDDQFSVERPDGSNFTLKIRSTKLEDSAMYFCASSDGTAGYIFGSGTRLTVV.

The chain has TRBV7-9 and TRBJ2-1, with 12 bases lining up with TRBD2. Germline CDR1 reads SEHNR; CDR2 reads FQNEAQ (reference sequence). V trimming: 5 bases; J trimming: 4 bases; junction bases outside the gene matches: 9. The CDR3 sequence is 17 residues long. As DNA, the CDR3 is TGTGCCAGCAGCCTCCCTATTACTAGCGGGGGGTACAATGAGCAGTTCTTC. Translation gives CASSLPITSGGYNEQFF.

The chain couples TRBV4-3 to TRBJ1-2, with a weak D call TRBD1 (5 bases). Deletions cut 2 bases from V and 7 bases from J, with 20 bases between. This CDR3 has 16 residues. Germline V gives CDR1 LGHNA, CDR2 YSLEER. The CDR3 loop is CASSQSLGRSGGGYTF. DNA for the CDR3: TGCGCCAGCAGCCAAAGTTTGGGCCGCTCGGGGGGTGGCTACACCTTC.